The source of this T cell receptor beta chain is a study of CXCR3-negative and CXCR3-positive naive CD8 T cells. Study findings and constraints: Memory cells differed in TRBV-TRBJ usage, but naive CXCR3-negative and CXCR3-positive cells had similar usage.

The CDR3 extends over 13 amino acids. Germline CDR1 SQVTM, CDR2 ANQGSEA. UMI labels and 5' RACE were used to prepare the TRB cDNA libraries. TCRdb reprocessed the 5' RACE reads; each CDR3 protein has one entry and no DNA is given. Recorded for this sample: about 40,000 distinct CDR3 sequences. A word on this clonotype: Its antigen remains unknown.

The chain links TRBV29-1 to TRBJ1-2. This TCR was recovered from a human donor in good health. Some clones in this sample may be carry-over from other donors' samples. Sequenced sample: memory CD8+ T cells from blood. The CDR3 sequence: CSPQPPNGDGYTF.